This entry describes one T cell receptor beta chain. This clonotype was detected a few times. No antigen is known for it. No clone much larger than this one lies a single base away; base qualities are absent. Library preparation was by PCR. TCR sequencing of DNA from cultured CD4+ T cells used the Oncomine TCR Beta short-read assay at the Johns Hopkins FTIC core. The QIAamp micro DNA kit was used to extract genomic DNA from the cultured CD4+ T cells. Oncomine TCR Beta libraries made from cultured CD4+ T cells were pooled using unique dual indexes and sequenced on an Illumina iSeq 100. In the paper's pipeline: Non-productive sequences were removed, and CDR3s not starting with C, not ending with F or W, or shorter than 7 amino acids were discarded. The MANAFEST web application was used to identify antigen-specific clonotypes by comparing peptide-stimulated wells against reference wells and other culture wells. To be called positive, a clone needed an FDR below 0.05, an odds ratio above 5, and a productive frequency above 0.1% in at least two of three replicate wells. Clonotypes that were significantly expanded in both SARS-CoV-2 spike wells and at least one common cold coronavirus spike condition were defined as cross-reactive. CDR3 homology was assessed with Levenshtein distances (stringdist) and unrooted phylogenetic trees (ape) in R version 3.6.1. The public reads were run again by TCRdb, first through fastp at Q25 and then through MiXCR, and only productive beta chains were kept. Every distinct CDR3 protein forms one entry, paired with its most common genes and DNA. What appears here as the V and J calls and clone size reflects TCRdb's work, not the paper's. This sample holds approximately 14,000 distinct CDR3 sequences; roughly 44% were observed only once. The ten largest clones add up to 14% to 15% of the sample.

The meaning of the sample's treatment or condition label: approximately 9-day PBMC culture with coronavirus spike peptide pools or control peptides (ViraFEST assay). To expand antigen-specific T cells with peptide pools and then pick out the expanded clonotypes through TCR sequencing, the study relied on the ViraFEST assay. Positive SARS-CoV-2 PCR tests in the convalescent patients dated from March to December 2020, before Alpha, Beta and Delta variants emerged in the United States. PBMCs were cultured at 1.5 million to 2 million per well in IMDM supplemented with around 5.5% human AB serum and around 9.5 IU/ml IL-2, with about 10 ug/ml peptide pools added. Half of the culture medium was replaced with fresh IL-2-containing medium on days 3 and 7. CD4+ T cells were isolated after roughly nine days of culture through negative selection using the EasySep CD4+ T cell isolation kit. PBMCs were separated from whole blood using Ficoll-Paque Plus gradient centrifugation and then either used fresh or cryopreserved at -140C. Culture conditions were generally each tested in triplicate wells.

This entry belongs to a study of vaccination and CD4 T cells after COVID-19 (dated by TCRdb to 2022 to 2024). About the investigation overall: Every convalescent patient had a positive nasal swab PCR test for SARS-CoV-2, with mild disease in under ten patients and severe disease in one. Post-vaccine blood samples were taken a median of roughly 72 days after the second vaccine dose, with a range of roughly 14 to 250 days. Participants got two doses of the Pfizer-BioNTech BNT162b2 vaccine (n=8) or two doses of the Moderna mRNA-1273 vaccine (n=2). Post-COVID blood samples from convalescent patients were collected a median of 101 days after diagnosis, with a range of roughly 35 to 161 days. For stimulating the cultures, overlapping spike peptide pools were used, derived from SARS-CoV-2 as well as from the common cold coronaviruses HCoV-NL63, HCoV-OC43 and HCoV-229E. As controls, cultures received a CEFX viral epitope pool (the positive control), an HIV-1 Nef peptide pool (the negative control), or no peptide at all. The spike-specific CD4+ TCR repertoire was compared before and after mRNA vaccination in about nine COVID-19 convalescent patients and a few infection-naive healthy vaccine recipients. In the convalescent cohort there were six males and four females, among whom were two Hispanic individuals, seven Caucasians, two Asians and one multiracial person. Findings and caveats that apply to the study as a whole: Nearly all vaccine-specific clones in convalescent patients (304 of 307) were mono-reactive for SARS-CoV-2 spike rather than cross-reactive with common cold coronaviruses. Only a relatively small number of convalescent patients were included in the study, and early timepoints following natural infection were not analyzed. The median number of SARS-CoV-2-reactive clonotypes rose from under 25 after infection to around 40 after vaccination, but the change was not significant. In convalescent patients, a median roughly 86% of post-vaccine SARS-CoV-2-reactive clones were detected only after vaccination, suggesting vaccine-specific priming.

The TCR comes from a human donor who had recovered from COVID-19. Sequencing used CD4+ T cells from blood, cultured in vitro.

The DNA is as follows: TGTGCCAGTAGTATTGTCGGCGGGAACACCGGGGAGCTGTTTTTT. Its coded protein is CASSIVGGNTGELFF. Rearrangement joined TRBV19 to TRBJ2-2; no confident D gene assignment can be made. At the junction V is shortened by 3 bases and J by 1 base, with 9 bases in between. CDR1 and CDR2 (LNHDA, SQIVND) derive from the germline V gene (reference sequence). Inclusive of the bounding cysteine and phenylalanine, the CDR3 is 15 residues long. The entry retains the CDR3 DNA only, 45 bases that are in frame from base 1.